The 21 T cell receptor beta chains listed next were all sequenced from one sample in a study of T cell responses to AZD1222 COVID-19 vaccine. The method was immunoSEQ multiplex PCR; TCRdb's version includes in-frame clones alone and lacks a portion of them. The sample holds roughly 100,000 clones, roughly 86% seen once. This specimen was peripheral blood, taken on day 0 of AZD1222 vaccination. Source of these receptors: an adult in good health.

The chain recombines TRBV3-1 (or the pseudogene TRBV3-2) with TRBJ2-1, with TRBD1 as a possible D gene (5 bases). V lost 0 bases and J lost 9, with 12 bases in between. The CDR3 runs 14 residues. The V gene's germline CDR1 is LGHDT and CDR2 YNNKEL (reference sequence). In nucleotides, the CDR3 is TGTGCCAGCAGCCAAGACCCCTTGACAGTTGAGCAGTTCTTC. Protein product: CASSQDPLTVEQFF.

The chain joins TRBV7-2 to TRBJ1-5; D remains unclear. V lost 1 base, J lost 4 bases, and 8 bases lay in between. The CDR3 sequence is 14 residues long. Germline lookup yields CDR1 SGHTA and CDR2 FQGNSA. The CDR3 sequence: CASSLVVRNQPQHF. The DNA for the CDR3 is TGTGCCAGCAGCTTAGTAGTCAGAAATCAGCCCCAGCATTTT.

This chain joins TRBV14 and TRBJ2-6; D uncertain. The CDR3 spans 15 residues. V dropped 1 base and J dropped 1 base, with 5 bases sitting between them. The germline gives CDR1 SGHDN, CDR2 FVKESK. The CDR3 region is CASSQVRSGANVLTF. Here the CDR3 DNA reads TGTGCCAGCAGCCAAGTGAGGTCTGGGGCCAACGTCCTGACTTTC.

The chain joins TRBV7-6 to TRBJ2-3; TRBD2 is a possible D gene (5 bases). The CDR3 has 16 residues. Trimming took off 2 bases at V and 0 bases at J, with 12 bases between the two ends. Germline assignment: CDR1 SGHVS and CDR2 FNYEAQ. CDR3 amino acids: CASSLFPAASTDTQYF. The DNA for the CDR3 is TGTGCCAGCAGCTTATTCCCAGCGGCTAGCACAGATACGCAGTATTTT. Supplemented by reference TRBV7-6 and TRBJ2-3, the full variable domain reads GAGVSQSPRYKVTKRGQDVALRCDPISGHVSLYWYRQALGQGPEFLTYFNYEAQQDKSGLPNDRFSAERPEGSISTLTIQRTEQRDSAMYRCASSLFPAASTDTQYFGPGTRLTVL.

This clone was counted a single time. The chain carries TRBV5-1 and TRBJ2-2; 7 bases agree with TRBD1. The V and J ends lost 4 bases and 3 bases, in that order; junction bases with no gene match: 6. The germline V gene encodes CDR1 SGHRS and CDR2 YFSETQ. CDR3 length: 15 residues. The CDR3 nucleotides are TGCGCCAGCAGCCCGGACAGGCCGTACACCGGGGAGCTGTTTTTT. This translates into CASSPDRPYTGELFF.

V gene TRBV7-2 combines with J gene TRBJ2-2; 13 bases fit TRBD2. Per the germline V gene, CDR1 is SGHTA and CDR2 is FQGNSA. V lost 5 bases and J lost 6; bases outside the gene matches: 9. This CDR3 contains 17 residues. CDR3 coding DNA: TGTGCCAGCAGCCCCTCGGGACTAGCGGGAATGGCCGGGGAGCTGTTTTTT. Protein: CASSPSGLAGMAGELFF. The whole variable domain, remainder taken from reference TRBV7-2 and TRBJ2-2, is GAGVSQSPSNKVTEKGKDVELRCDPISGHTALYWYRQSLGQGLEFLIYFQGNSAPDKSGLPSDRFSAERTGGSVSTLTIQRTQQEDSAVYLCASSPSGLAGMAGELFFGEGSRLTVL.

V usage is TRBV19 and J usage is TRBJ1-1; the D gene is possibly TRBD1 (6 bases). V was clipped by 4 bases and J by 2 bases, with 11 bases between them. From germline, CDR1 is LNHDA and CDR2 SQIVND (reference sequence). The CDR3 consists of 14 residues. The chain's CDR3 is CASSKRQVNTEAFF. CDR3 nucleotide sequence: TGTGCCAGTAGTAAGCGACAGGTTAACACTGAAGCTTTCTTT.

V and J are TRBV29-1 and TRBJ1-1; 11 bases match TRBD1. CDR1 and CDR2 from the germline V gene are SQVTM and ANQGSEA. The CDR3 is 12 amino acids. V dropped 5 bases and J dropped 10; count of bases not matched to a gene: 6. CDR3 region: CSVRTGGEAAFF. DNA for the CDR3: TGCAGCGTTCGGACAGGGGGCGAGGCAGCTTTCTTT. Using reference TRBV29-1 and TRBJ1-1 for the parts outside the CDR3, the full variable domain is SAVISQKPSRDICQRGTSLTIQCQVDSQVTMMFWYRQQPGQSLTLIATANQGSEATYESGFVIDKFPISRPNLTFSTLTVSNMSPEDSSIYLCSVRTGGEAAFFGQGTRLTVV.

The CDR3 reads CASSQMGGRAFSDTGELFF. The DNA for the CDR3 is TGTGCCAGCAGCCAAATGGGCGGGAGGGCCTTTAGTGACACCGGGGAGCTGTTTTTT. J is TRBJ2-2 and V is TRBV28; 9 positions match TRBD2. Germline loops: CDR1 MDHEN, CDR2 SYDVKM. V gave up 6 bases and J gave up 3 bases; unmatched junction bases: 17. The CDR3 contains 19 residues. Full variable domain (remainder filled in from reference TRBV28 and TRBJ2-2): DVKVTQSSRYLVKRTGEKVFLECVQDMDHENMFWYRQDPGLGLRLIYFSYDVKMKEKGDIPEGYSVSREKKERFSLILESASTNQTSMYLCASSQMGGRAFSDTGELFFGEGSRLTVL.

V is TRBV5-4 and J is TRBJ2-7; D not resolved. This CDR3 has 14 residues. V was trimmed by 0 bases and J by 2 bases, leaving 9 bases between them. Germline values: CDR1 SGHNT, CDR2 YYREEE (reference sequence). The CDR3, as DNA: TGTGCCAGCAGCTTGGCGGTGCCCGCCTACGAGCAGTACTTC. As protein: CASSLAVPAYEQYF.

The genes are TRBV4-3 and TRBJ1-1; D remains ambiguous. CDR1 is LGHNA, CDR2 YSLEER, per germline. This CDR3 has 15 residues. V lost 1 base and J 5 bases, leaving 14 bases between the germline ends. CDR3 sequence: CASSQARFSGTEAFF. CDR3 in DNA: TGCGCCAGCAGCCAAGCCCGATTCAGTGGGACTGAAGCTTTCTTT.

The gene calls are TRBV3-1 (or the pseudogene TRBV3-2) and TRBJ1-2; D is perhaps TRBD1 (5 bases). The V end was cut by 4 bases, the J end by 3 bases, with 18 bases between. This CDR3 has 16 amino acids. Looked up from germline, CDR1 is LGHDT and CDR2 is YNNKEL (reference sequence). This chain's CDR3 is CASSRKGTPQDYGYTF. The CDR3 nucleotides read TGTGCCAGCAGCCGCAAAGGGACCCCACAAGACTATGGCTACACCTTC.

V usage is TRBV5-4 and J usage is TRBJ2-6; D call uncertain. Trimming cost V 2 bases and J 4 bases, with 10 bases left between them. CDR1 and CDR2 (germline): SGHNT, YYREEE (reference sequence). The CDR3 is 15 amino acids. CDR3 protein: CASSLRTAGANVLTF. CDR3 sequence (DNA): TGTGCCAGCAGCTTACGGACCGCCGGGGCCAACGTCCTGACTTTC.

The rearrangement joins TRBV6-6 to TRBJ2-7; 8 bases line up with TRBD1. From germline, CDR1 is MNHNY and CDR2 SVGAGI (reference sequence). V was pared by 6 bases and J by 4 bases, with 11 bases of the junction left unmatched. The CDR3 covers 15 residues. Here the CDR3 DNA reads TGTGCCAGCAGCTTACTGGGACAGGATGGATACGAGCAGTACTTC. It translates to CASSLLGQDGYEQYF.

The table lists this clone with many counts. J is TRBJ2-1 and V is TRBV3-1 (or the pseudogene TRBV3-2), with 14 positions matching TRBD2. The length of the CDR3 is 15 residues. V trimming: 4 bases; J trimming: 6 bases; junction bases outside the gene matches: 2. Germline CDR1 and CDR2: LGHDT and YNNKEL (reference sequence). CDR3 DNA sequence: TGTGCCAGCAGCCCGGGACTAGCGGGAGTCAATGAGCAGTTCTTC. This gives the protein CASSPGLAGVNEQFF.

This clone turned up a few times. The chain has TRBV2 and TRBJ1-4, with D possibly TRBD1 on 6 matching bases. CDR1 and CDR2 from the germline V gene are SNHLY and FYNNEI. The CDR3 length is 14 residues. The V end was cut by 4 bases, the J end by 7 bases, with 13 bases between. CDR3 protein: CASSVQGISEKLFF. CDR3 nucleotide sequence: TGTGCCAGCAGTGTACAGGGAATCTCTGAAAAACTGTTTTTT.

The J gene is TRBJ1-1, the V gene TRBV24-1, with D perhaps matching TRBD1 (6 bases). Germline values: CDR1 KGHDR, CDR2 SFDVKD. This CDR3 spans 11 amino acids. The ends were cut back, 4 bases at V and 9 bases at J, with 8 bases in the middle. The CDR3 DNA reads TGTGCCACCAGTGACGGGACAAAAGCTTTCTTT. Its translation: CATSDGTKAFF.

This clone appeared a single time. The V and J genes are TRBV5-1 and TRBJ2-7; perhaps TRBD1 as D (6 bases). Looked up from germline, CDR1 is SGHRS and CDR2 is YFSETQ. The CDR3 consists of 12 residues. The ends were cut back, 4 bases at V and 6 bases at J, with 11 bases in the middle. CDR3 bases: TGCGCCAGCAGCGCACAGGGCCGCGAGCAGTACTTC. This encodes CASSAQGREQYF.

The chain uses TRBV12-3 or TRBV12-4 and TRBJ1-2; D is unclear. The CDR3 loop spans 13 amino acids. V dropped 3 bases and J dropped 5 bases, with 10 bases sitting between them. CDR3 DNA: TGTGCCAGCAGTTTTAAGTCTGGGTATGGCTACACCTTC. This codes for CASSFKSGYGYTF.

This clone has a single count. CDR3 DNA: TGTGCCAGCAGCCTGGGACAGCTCCCGGGGACCCAGTACTTC. Translation: CASSLGQLPGTQYF. V usage is TRBV3-1 (or the pseudogene TRBV3-2) and J usage is TRBJ2-5, with 7 positions matching TRBD1. V was clipped by 4 bases and J by 7 bases; unmatched bases: 9. Germline V gene sequence: CDR1 LGHDT, CDR2 YNNKEL (reference sequence). This CDR3 is 14 amino acids long.

This clone was seen once. This chain links TRBV3-1 (or the pseudogene TRBV3-2) with TRBJ1-5, with D maybe TRBD1 (6 bases). CDR3 length: 15 amino acids. Germline V CDR1 and CDR2: LGHDT, YNNKEL (reference sequence). Trimming took 6 bases from V and 7 from J, leaving 19 bases between them. The chain's CDR3 is CASSQIPGAGQPQHF. The DNA of the CDR3 is TGTGCCAGCAGTCAAATACCAGGGGCTGGCCAGCCCCAGCATTTT.